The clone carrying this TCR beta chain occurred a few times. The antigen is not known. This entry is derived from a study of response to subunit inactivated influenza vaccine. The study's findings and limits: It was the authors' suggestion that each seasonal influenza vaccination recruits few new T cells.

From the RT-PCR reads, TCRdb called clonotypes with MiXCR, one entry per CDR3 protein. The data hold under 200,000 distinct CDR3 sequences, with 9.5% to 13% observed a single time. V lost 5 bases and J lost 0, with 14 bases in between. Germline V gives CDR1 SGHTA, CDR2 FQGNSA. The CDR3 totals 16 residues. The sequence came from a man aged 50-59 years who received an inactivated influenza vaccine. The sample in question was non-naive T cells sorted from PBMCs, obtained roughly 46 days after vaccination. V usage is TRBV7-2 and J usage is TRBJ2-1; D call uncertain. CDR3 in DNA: TGTGCCAGCAGCGGCCAGTCGCGTAGCTCCTACAATGAGCAGTTCTTC. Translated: CASSGQSRSSYNEQFF.